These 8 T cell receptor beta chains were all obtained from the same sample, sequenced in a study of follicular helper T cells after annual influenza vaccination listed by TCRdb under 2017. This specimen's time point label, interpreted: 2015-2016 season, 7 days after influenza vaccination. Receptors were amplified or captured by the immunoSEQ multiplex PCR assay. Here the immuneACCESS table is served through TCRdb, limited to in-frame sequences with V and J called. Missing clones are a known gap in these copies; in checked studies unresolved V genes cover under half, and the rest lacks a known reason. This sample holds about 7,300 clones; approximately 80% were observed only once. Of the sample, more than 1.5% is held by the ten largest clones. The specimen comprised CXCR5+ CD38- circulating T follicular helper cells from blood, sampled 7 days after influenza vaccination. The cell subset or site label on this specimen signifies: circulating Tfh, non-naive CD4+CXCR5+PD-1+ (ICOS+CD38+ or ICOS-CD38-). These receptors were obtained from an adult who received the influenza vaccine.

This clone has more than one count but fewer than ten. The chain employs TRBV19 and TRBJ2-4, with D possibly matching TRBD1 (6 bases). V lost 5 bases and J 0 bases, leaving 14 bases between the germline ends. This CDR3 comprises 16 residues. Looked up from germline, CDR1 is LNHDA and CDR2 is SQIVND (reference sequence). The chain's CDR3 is CASSGGTVLAKNIQYF. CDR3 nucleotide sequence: TGTGCCAGTAGTGGGGGCACCGTCCTAGCCAAAAACATTCAGTACTTC.

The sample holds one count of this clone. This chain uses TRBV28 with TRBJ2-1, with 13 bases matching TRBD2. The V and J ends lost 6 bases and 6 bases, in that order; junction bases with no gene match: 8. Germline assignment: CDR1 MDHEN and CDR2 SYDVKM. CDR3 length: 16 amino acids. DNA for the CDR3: TGTGCCAGCAGGAGGACCGGGACTAGCGGGGTCAATGAGCAGTTCTTC. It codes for CASRRTGTSGVNEQFF.

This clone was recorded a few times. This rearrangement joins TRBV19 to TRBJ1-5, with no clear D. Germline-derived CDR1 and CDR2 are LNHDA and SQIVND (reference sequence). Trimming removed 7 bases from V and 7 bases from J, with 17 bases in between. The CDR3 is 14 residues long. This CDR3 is CASTDSGSGQPQHF. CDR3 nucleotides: TGTGCCAGTACGGACTCGGGGTCGGGGCAGCCCCAGCATTTT.

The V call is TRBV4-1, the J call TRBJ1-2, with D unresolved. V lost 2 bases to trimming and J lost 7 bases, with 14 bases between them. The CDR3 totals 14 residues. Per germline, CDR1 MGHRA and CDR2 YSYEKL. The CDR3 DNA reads TGCGCCAGCAGCCAATTTTCCGGGATCGCTGGCTACACCTTC. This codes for CASSQFSGIAGYTF.

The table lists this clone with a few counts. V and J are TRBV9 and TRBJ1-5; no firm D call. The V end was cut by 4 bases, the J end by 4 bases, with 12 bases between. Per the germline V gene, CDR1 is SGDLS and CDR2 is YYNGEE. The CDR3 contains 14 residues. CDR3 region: CASSPDLGNQPQHF. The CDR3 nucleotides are TGTGCCAGCAGCCCGGACCTCGGGAATCAGCCCCAGCATTTT.

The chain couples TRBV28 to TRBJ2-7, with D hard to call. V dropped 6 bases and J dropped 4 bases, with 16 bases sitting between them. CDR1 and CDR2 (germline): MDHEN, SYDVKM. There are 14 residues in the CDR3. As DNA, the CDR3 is TGTGCCAGCAGCCCTCCCTTTGGGGAATACGAGCAGTACTTC. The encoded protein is CASSPPFGEYEQYF.

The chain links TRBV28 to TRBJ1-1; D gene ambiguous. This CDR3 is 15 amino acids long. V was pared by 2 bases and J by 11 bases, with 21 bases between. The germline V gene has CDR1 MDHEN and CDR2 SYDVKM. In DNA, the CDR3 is TGTGCCAGCAGTTTAGCGGTCTCGGACTCCGGTGGTGCTTTCTTT. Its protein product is CASSLAVSDSGGAFF.

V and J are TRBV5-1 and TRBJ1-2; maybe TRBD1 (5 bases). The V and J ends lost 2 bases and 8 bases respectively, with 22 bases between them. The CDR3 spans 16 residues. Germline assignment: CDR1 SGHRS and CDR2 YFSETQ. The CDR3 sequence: CASSFLAGKTGGGYTF. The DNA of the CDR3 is TGCGCCAGCAGCTTCCTCGCAGGGAAGACGGGGGGAGGCTACACCTTC.